These T cell receptor beta chains were read from a single sample in a study of T cells after somatic rescue of genetic block. Repertoires were generated with immunoSEQ multiplex PCR, while TCRdb's copy carries only in-frame clones and drops some. This table has 55,000 to 70,000 clones, 85% to 95% appearing once. Material: peripheral blood mononuclear cells (PBMCs). The receptors come from a man aged 35 to 55. Both conserved end residues are part of each CDR3. D genes are given only for firm matches. A clone size is listed for some rows: how often the clone was seen (once, few, many), or a class if it is expanded.

v_call	clone_size	j_call	d_call	cdr3_aa	cdr3_nt
TRBV20-1	.	TRBJ2-2	.	CSARSPGELFF	TGCAGTGCTAGGTCCCCCGGGGAGCTGTTTTTT
TRBV5-1	.	TRBJ1-2	.	CASRETGNYGYTF	TGCGCCAGCAGGGAGACAGGAAACTATGGCTACACCTTC
TRBV4-1	once	TRBJ1-4	.	CASSQEFVGQPKLFF	TGCGCCAGCAGCCAAGAGTTCGTAGGACAGCCAAAACTGTTTTTT
TRBV2	.	TRBJ1-3	TRBD1	CASSGDRVEGNTIYF	TGTGCCAGCAGTGGAGACAGGGTGGAGGGAAACACCATATATTTT
TRBV5-1	.	TRBJ1-1	.	CASMRLMNTEAFF	TGCGCCAGCATGAGGCTCATGAACACTGAAGCTTTCTTT
TRBV11-2	.	TRBJ2-1	.	CASSLVDWSYNEQFF	TGTGCCAGCAGCTTGGTGGACTGGTCCTACAATGAGCAGTTCTTC
TRBV19	.	TRBJ2-3	TRBD2	CASSSLADLTDTQYF	TGTGCCAGTAGTAGCCTAGCGGACCTTACAGATACGCAGTATTTT
TRBV7-2	.	TRBJ1-5	.	CASSLVRTRNQPQHF	TGTGCCAGCAGCTTAGTACGGACCCGAAATCAGCCCCAGCATTTT
TRBV12-2	.	TRBJ2-1	.	CASRFPQSTSGEPRVNNEQFF	TGTGCAAGTCGCTTCCCCCAGTCGACTAGCGGTGAGCCCAGGGTAAACAATGAGCAGTTCTTC
TRBV6-5	.	TRBJ1-6	TRBD1	CASIPSGQSNSPLHF	TGTGCCAGCATACCCTCGGGACAGAGTAATTCACCCCTCCACTTT
TRBV30	.	TRBJ1-5	TRBD1	CAWARQGASQPQHF	TGTGCCTGGGCTCGGCAGGGGGCGAGTCAGCCCCAGCATTTT
TRBV19	.	TRBJ1-1	TRBD1	CASSISPGGTEAFF	TGTGCCAGTAGTATATCCCCAGGGGGCACTGAAGCTTTCTTT
TRBV30	.	TRBJ2-5	.	CAWSVGGQETQYF	TGTGCCTGGAGTGTCGGTGGCCAAGAGACCCAGTACTTC
TRBV14	.	TRBJ1-1	.	CASSPRHFPSTEAFF	TGTGCCAGCAGCCCCCGACACTTCCCAAGCACTGAAGCTTTCTTT
TRBV29-1	.	TRBJ2-1	.	CSVTGRNEQFF	TGCAGCGTTACCGGCCGGAATGAGCAGTTCTTC
TRBV6-6	few	TRBJ2-5	TRBD2	CASSYGQGGETQYF	TGTGCCAGCAGTTACGGTCAGGGAGGGGAGACCCAGTACTTC
TRBV7-5	.	TRBJ1-4	.	CARSFDRIEEKLFF	TGTGCCAGAAGCTTCGACAGGATAGAGGAAAAACTGTTTTTT
TRBV5-6	.	TRBJ2-3	.	CASSLLIVSTDTQYF	TGTGCCAGCAGCTTGCTAATAGTTAGCACAGATACGCAGTATTTT
TRBV6-5	.	TRBJ2-7	.	CASGYEQYF	TGTGCCAGCGGCTACGAGCAGTACTTC
TRBV6-1	.	TRBJ2-3	.	CASSEAKANTQYF	TGTGCCAGCAGTGAAGCCAAAGCGAACACGCAGTATTTT
TRBV5-6	.	TRBJ2-7	.	CASTQWWGYEQYF	TGTGCCAGCACACAATGGTGGGGATACGAGCAGTACTTC
TRBV27	.	TRBJ2-3	TRBD1	CASSFRQGAVGDTQYF	TGTGCCAGCAGTTTCAGACAGGGGGCTGTGGGAGATACGCAGTATTTT
TRBV5-1	.	TRBJ2-2	TRBD1	CASSDRTGDTGELFF	TGCGCCAGCAGCGACCGGACAGGAGACACCGGGGAGCTGTTTTTT
TRBV13	.	TRBJ2-5	.	CASSPGARQTQYF	TGTGCCAGCAGCCCAGGGGCCCGGCAGACCCAGTACTTC
TRBV18	.	TRBJ1-1	.	CASSQGRIEAFF	TGTGCCAGCTCACAGGGGCGGATTGAAGCTTTCTTT
TRBV2	.	TRBJ2-1	TRBD2	CASSAISGGGYEQFF	TGTGCCAGCAGCGCCATTAGCGGGGGGGGGTATGAGCAGTTCTTC
TRBV19	.	TRBJ1-5	.	CASTPSRGQPQHF	TGTGCCAGTACCCCATCGCGGGGTCAGCCCCAGCATTTT
TRBV15	.	TRBJ1-2	.	CATSGTQNDRRSGYTF	TGTGCCACCAGCGGTACCCAGAACGACAGGCGTTCGGGCTACACCTTC
TRBV9	.	TRBJ2-3	.	CASSVAYRTDTQYF	TGTGCCAGCAGCGTAGCTTACAGGACAGATACGCAGTATTTT
TRBV10-2	.	TRBJ2-5	.	CASSDSNRPKETQYF	TGCGCCAGCAGTGACTCAAATAGGCCTAAAGAGACCCAGTACTTC
TRBV27	.	TRBJ2-7	TRBD1	CASSRDSNNYEQYF	TGTGCCAGCAGCCGGGACAGCAATAATTACGAGCAGTACTTC
TRBV29-1	once	TRBJ1-1	.	CSVEAPRLFYTEAFF	TGCAGCGTTGAAGCCCCCAGACTATTTTACACTGAAGCTTTCTTT
TRBV16	.	TRBJ2-5	.	CASRELVQETQYF	TGTGCCAGCAGGGAACTAGTACAAGAGACCCAGTACTTC
TRBV28	.	TRBJ1-2	.	CASSLGHGYTF	TGTGCCAGCAGTTTAGGGCATGGCTACACCTTC
TRBV19	.	TRBJ2-4	.	CASSDFKTGLRVKNIQYF	TGTGCCAGTAGTGATTTTAAAACGGGACTCCGGGTTAAGAACATTCAGTACTTC
TRBV28	.	TRBJ2-7	.	CASSRISPLGGTYEQYF	TGTGCCAGCAGTCGAATATCCCCCTTGGGGGGAACCTACGAGCAGTACTTC
TRBV11-1	.	TRBJ2-7	.	CASRPSTSGLYEQYF	TGTGCCAGCAGACCCTCGACCTCCGGCCTTTACGAGCAGTACTTC
TRBV19	.	TRBJ2-7	.	CASSATRAYEQYF	TGTGCCAGTAGTGCGACCCGGGCCTACGAGCAGTACTTC
TRBV19	.	TRBJ1-1	TRBD1	CASSDTGVTEAFF	TGTGCCAGTAGCGACACAGGGGTTACTGAAGCTTTCTTT
TRBV7-9	.	TRBJ2-7	TRBD2	CASDASGSYEQYF	TGTGCCAGCGACGCTAGCGGATCCTACGAGCAGTACTTC
TRBV9	.	TRBJ2-1	.	CASSPRPGINEQFF	TGTGCCAGCAGCCCCCGACCAGGAATCAATGAGCAGTTCTTC
TRBV20-1	.	TRBJ2-7	.	CSARTLYEQYF	TGCAGTGCTCGGACTCTTTACGAGCAGTACTTC
TRBV5-1	.	TRBJ2-2	TRBD2	CASRPGTSGTGELFF	TGCGCCAGCAGGCCAGGGACTAGCGGAACCGGGGAGCTGTTTTTT
TRBV5-6	.	TRBJ2-5	.	CASSLAETQYF	TGTGCCAGCAGCTTGGCCGAGACCCAGTACTTC
TRBV5-1	once	TRBJ1-1	.	CASSRTGLNTEAFF	TGCGCCAGCAGCCGTACAGGGCTGAACACTGAAGCTTTCTTT
TRBV5-6	.	TRBJ1-6	TRBD1	CASSLGDRAYSPLHF	TGTGCCAGCAGCTTGGGCGACAGGGCATATTCACCCCTCCACTTT
TRBV11-1	.	TRBJ1-1	.	CASSLAGTEAFF	TGTGCCAGCAGCTTAGCCGGGACTGAAGCTTTCTTT
TRBV2	.	TRBJ2-3	TRBD2	CASSETRAGGTDTQYF	TGTGCCAGCAGTGAAACTCGAGCGGGGGGCACAGATACGCAGTATTTT
TRBV28	.	TRBJ2-7	TRBD2	CASSFSSGVYEQYF	TGTGCCAGCAGTTTCTCTAGCGGAGTATACGAGCAGTACTTC
TRBV11-2	.	TRBJ2-1	TRBD2	CASSIGFSGGMYNEQFF	TGTGCCAGCAGTATAGGGTTTAGCGGGGGGATGTACAATGAGCAGTTCTTC
TRBV4-1	.	TRBJ2-4	.	CASSQGWLAKNIQHF	TGCGCCAGCAGCCAAGGGTGGCTAGCCAAAAACATTCAGCACTTC
TRBV7-9	.	TRBJ1-1	.	CASSRLNTEAFF	TGTGCCAGCAGCCGGTTGAACACTGAAGCTTTCTTT
TRBV5-1	once	TRBJ2-2	TRBD1	CASRVGQGSDGELFF	TGCGCCAGCAGGGTGGGACAGGGGAGCGACGGGGAGCTGTTTTTT
TRBV6-6	.	TRBJ2-3	.	CASSYNRGSTDTQYF	TGTGCCAGCAGTTACAATCGGGGAAGCACAGATACGCAGTATTTT
TRBV9	.	TRBJ2-2	.	CASSGVRGTGELFF	TGTGCCAGCAGCGGGGTTCGGGGCACCGGGGAGCTGTTTTTT
TRBV5-1	.	TRBJ2-1	TRBD2	CASSLDTSGLTEQFF	TGCGCCAGCAGCTTGGATACTAGCGGGCTGACTGAGCAGTTCTTC
TRBV5-4	.	TRBJ2-7	.	CASSWRRPGENYEQYF	TGTGCCAGCAGCTGGCGTCGCCCAGGGGAGAACTACGAGCAGTACTTC
TRBV5-4	.	TRBJ2-7	TRBD2	CASSLASGGFYEQYF	TGTGCCAGCAGCTTGGCTAGCGGGGGGTTCTACGAGCAGTACTTC